The rows below give T cell receptor beta chains drawn from one sample of a study of T cell repertoires in cytomegalovirus infection. MiXCR, run by TCRdb on the reads, gives a single entry per CDR3 protein. The sample has hundreds of thousands of distinct CDR3 sequences; around 24% are singletons. Input material: CD8+ T cells from PBMCs. The receptors derive from a human donor in good health (CMV status not recorded). Some clones in this sample may be carry-over from other donors' samples. Each CDR3 is given with its conserved first and last residue. D genes are given only for firm matches. Clone size appears in some rows only: once, few, many, or a class for an expanded clone.

D	V	size	J	CDR3	DNA
TRBD1	TRBV28	-	TRBJ1-2	CASTPGTAINYGYTF	TGTGCCAGCACCCCCGGGACAGCGATAAACTATGGCTACACCTTC
-	TRBV5-6	many	TRBJ1-1	CASSPRGRIDTEAFF	TGTGCCAGCAGCCCACGGGGTCGGATCGACACTGAAGCTTTCTTT
-	TRBV11-1	many	TRBJ1-1	CASSLAWVTEAFF	TGTGCCAGCAGCTTAGCGTGGGTCACTGAAGCTTTCTTT
TRBD2	TRBV9	-	TRBJ2-3	CTSSVELAGVLGTQYF	TGTACCAGCAGCGTAGAGCTAGCGGGGGTGCTTGGTACGCAGTATTTT
-	TRBV28	many	TRBJ2-6	CASSLNPGLVRANVLTF	TGTGCCAGCAGTTTAAATCCAGGCCTTGTCCGGGCCAACGTCCTGACTTTC
-	TRBV11-2	-	TRBJ2-7	CASSLVFRAHPDEQYF	TGTGCCAGCAGCTTAGTGTTCAGGGCCCACCCTGACGAGCAGTACTTC
-	TRBV12-3/TRBV12-4	few	TRBJ2-3	CASSLRTSTDTQYF	TGTGCCAGCAGTTTACGGACTAGCACAGATACGCAGTATTTT
-	TRBV24-1	-	TRBJ1-1	CASGKGVVNTEAFF	TGTGCCAGCGGAAAGGGAGTGGTGAACACTGAAGCTTTCTTT
-	TRBV27	-	TRBJ2-1	CASELIHTGGGGRRIGNEQFF	TGTGCCAGCGAACTGATTCATACAGGGGGGGGCGGTAGAAGGATAGGCAATGAGCAGTTCTTC
-	TRBV6-1	many	TRBJ2-5	CASSYSGPVGSETQYF	TGTGCCAGCAGTTATTCTGGACCCGTGGGGTCAGAGACCCAGTACTTC
TRBD1	TRBV20-1	few	TRBJ1-2	CSAGDRGDGYTF	TGCAGTGCCGGGGACAGGGGCGATGGCTACACCTTC
-	TRBV20-1	-	TRBJ1-5	CSARQRGMGNQPQHF	TGCAGTGCTAGACAGCGGGGGATGGGGAATCAGCCCCAGCATTTT
-	TRBV7-6	many	TRBJ2-5	CASSHGLGSDQETQYF	TGTGCCAGCAGCCACGGACTGGGGAGCGACCAAGAGACCCAGTACTTC
-	TRBV7-2	many	TRBJ2-5	CASSLGRGVRETQYF	TGTGCCAGCAGCTTAGGTCGGGGAGTAAGAGAGACCCAGTACTTC
-	TRBV7-9	many	TRBJ1-3	CASRPGGSGNTIYF	TGTGCCAGCAGACCCGGGGGCTCTGGAAACACCATATATTTT
-	TRBV6-1	-	TRBJ2-5	CASSGTKETQYF	TGTGCCAGCTCGGGAACAAAAGAGACCCAGTACTTC
-	TRBV28	many	TRBJ2-3	CASSFDRSTDTQYF	TGTGCCAGCAGTTTTGACCGCAGCACAGATACGCAGTATTTT
-	TRBV14	few	TRBJ1-1	CASRLTGSATEAFF	TGTGCCAGCAGACTTACAGGGTCGGCCACTGAAGCTTTCTTT
TRBD1	TRBV6-5	-	TRBJ1-2	CASRMGQGYGYTF	TGTGCCAGCAGGATGGGACAGGGCTATGGCTACACCTTC
-	TRBV6-5	-	TRBJ1-5	CASGGDRGNQPQHF	TGTGCCAGCGGGGGGGATAGGGGCAATCAGCCCCAGCATTTT
TRBD1	TRBV7-9	many	TRBJ1-1	CASSQQGPTEAFF	TGTGCCAGCAGCCAACAGGGGCCCACTGAAGCTTTCTTT
-	TRBV12-3/TRBV12-4	few	TRBJ2-3	CASSFPPGDTQYF	TGTGCCAGCAGTTTCCCTCCCGGAGATACGCAGTATTTT
-	TRBV27	-	TRBJ1-2	CASSSSAYGYTF	TGTGCCAGCAGCTCATCGGCGTATGGCTACACCTTC
TRBD2	TRBV7-2	many	TRBJ2-1	CASSSGTSGGAGEQFF	TGTGCCAGCAGCTCCGGGACTAGCGGGGGGGCCGGTGAGCAGTTCTTC
-	TRBV7-7	many	TRBJ2-2	CASSLVVGDTGELFF	TGTGCTAGCAGCTTAGTGGTCGGGGACACCGGGGAGCTGTTTTTT
-	TRBV20-1	-	TRBJ1-1	CSAPDERAEAFF	TGCAGTGCCCCGGATGAGAGGGCTGAAGCTTTCTTT
-	TRBV29-1	-	TRBJ2-7	CSVQGGPYEQYF	TGCAGCGTTCAGGGGGGACCCTACGAGCAGTACTTC
TRBD1	TRBV7-6	many	TRBJ2-3	CASSPLQGYTDTQYF	TGTGCCAGCAGCCCCTTACAGGGGTACACAGATACGCAGTATTTT
-	TRBV14	few	TRBJ1-6	CASSQGRLPQHSPLHF	TGTGCCAGCAGCCAAGGAAGGTTACCCCAACATTCACCCCTCCACTTT
-	TRBV5-4	few	TRBJ1-1	CASSLDQGQGTEAFF	TGTGCCAGCAGCTTGGACCAGGGGCAGGGCACTGAAGCTTTCTTT
TRBD1	TRBV24-1	few	TRBJ2-3	CATSDSGQGASTDTQYF	TGTGCCACCAGTGATTCCGGACAGGGGGCCAGCACAGATACGCAGTATTTT
-	TRBV2	many	TRBJ2-1	CASSEYRAYNEQFF	TGTGCCAGCAGTGAATACAGGGCTTACAATGAGCAGTTCTTC
TRBD1	TRBV28	-	TRBJ2-4	CASSFRDSLAKNIQYF	TGTGCCAGCAGTTTTAGGGACAGCCTAGCCAAAAACATTCAGTACTTC
-	TRBV28	many	TRBJ2-4	CASSPGLGGGYIQYF	TGTGCCAGCAGCCCCGGATTAGGGGGGGGATACATTCAGTACTTC
-	TRBV27	-	TRBJ2-1	CASRQDSYNEQFF	TGTGCCAGCAGGCAGGACTCCTACAATGAGCAGTTCTTC
-	TRBV14	-	TRBJ2-6	CASSQGPGFEGANVLTF	TGTGCCAGCAGCCAAGGTCCGGGTTTCGAGGGGGCCAACGTCCTGACTTTC
-	TRBV6-6	few	TRBJ2-2	CASSYFKVYGELFF	TGTGCCAGCAGTTACTTTAAGGTTTACGGGGAGCTGTTTTTT
-	TRBV10-3	-	TRBJ2-3	CAISDKMTDTQYF	TGTGCCATCAGCGACAAGATGACAGATACGCAGTATTTT
-	TRBV14	few	TRBJ1-1	CASSPPGYGLLDTEAFF	TGTGCCAGCAGCCCACCAGGGTACGGGCTGTTGGACACTGAAGCTTTCTTT
TRBD1	TRBV28	few	TRBJ1-4	CASSFLEGAFEKLFF	TGTGCCAGCAGTTTTCTGGAGGGGGCGTTTGAAAAACTGTTTTTT
TRBD1	TRBV7-9	few	TRBJ1-1	CASSGTGTGDTEAFF	TGTGCCAGCAGCGGAACCGGGACAGGGGACACTGAAGCTTTCTTT
-	TRBV4-2	-	TRBJ2-3	CASSQGHSGGGTDTQYF	TGTGCCAGCAGCCAAGGGCATAGCGGAGGGGGCACAGATACGCAGTATTTT
-	TRBV7-2	many	TRBJ1-1	CASSLGRGRNTEAFF	TGTGCCAGCAGCTTGGGGCGGGGGAGGAACACTGAAGCTTTCTTT
TRBD1	TRBV7-9	-	TRBJ2-1	CASSLRDRGRDNEQFF	TGTGCCAGCAGCTTGAGAGACAGGGGTCGAGACAATGAGCAGTTCTTC
TRBD1	TRBV7-8	many	TRBJ2-7	CASSRYRTGDYEQYF	TGTGCCAGCAGCCGTTATCGGACAGGGGACTACGAGCAGTACTTC
-	TRBV28	few	TRBJ1-1	CASSLHAFF	TGTGCCAGCAGTTTGCATGCTTTCTTT
-	TRBV28	-	TRBJ1-1	CASIKGEAFF	TGTGCCAGCATCAAGGGAGAAGCTTTCTTT
-	TRBV20-1	few	TRBJ1-2	CSAREVRAPSNYGYTF	TGCAGTGCTAGAGAGGTCAGGGCGCCGTCTAACTATGGCTACACCTTC
-	TRBV12-3/TRBV12-4	-	TRBJ2-7	CASTPGPSYEQYF	TGTGCCAGCACTCCGGGGCCTTCCTACGAGCAGTACTTC
-	TRBV7-9	-	TRBJ1-1	CASSPAAVNTEAFF	TGTGCCAGCAGCCCCGCGGCGGTGAACACTGAAGCTTTCTTT
-	TRBV2	-	TRBJ2-5	CASRSSPVQETQYF	TGTGCCAGCAGAAGTAGCCCGGTGCAAGAGACCCAGTACTTC
TRBD1	TRBV4-2	-	TRBJ1-1	CASSQDLPGTGPNTEAFF	TGTGCCAGCAGCCAGGATCTTCCCGGGACAGGGCCAAACACTGAAGCTTTCTTT
TRBD1	TRBV2	-	TRBJ2-7	CASSYPSTGGGYEQYF	TGTGCCAGCAGCTACCCCTCGACAGGGGGCGGGTACGAGCAGTACTTC
-	TRBV28	few	TRBJ2-3	CASSEGVGYTQYF	TGTGCCAGCAGTGAAGGTGTAGGGTATACGCAGTATTTT
-	TRBV7-6	-	TRBJ2-7	CASSLDTGSSYEQYF	TGTGCCAGCAGCTTGGATACAGGGTCATCCTACGAGCAGTACTTC
-	TRBV19	few	TRBJ2-2	CASRGGEFRELFF	TGTGCCAGTAGGGGGGGCGAGTTCCGGGAGCTGTTTTTT
-	TRBV7-9	many	TRBJ2-1	CASSLEVRGYNEQFF	TGTGCCAGCAGCTTAGAGGTCAGGGGCTACAATGAGCAGTTCTTC